Listed below are T cell receptor beta chains from one sample, sequenced in a study of blood T cell repertoires in COVID-19. Using immunoSEQ multiplex PCR, the repertoire was profiled, and TCRdb retains in-frame clones only, with some absent. The sample comprises around 150,000 clones, approximately 90% of which are singletons, and roughly 2.1% rests with the top ten. Sequenced material: peripheral blood. These receptors were taken from a man aged 18 to 30 with acute or convalescent COVID-19. Both conserved end residues are part of each CDR3. A D gene is named only where the DNA matches it firmly. Size is stated for part of the rows, as once, few or many counts, or as a class when the clone is expanded.

clone_size d_call j_call v_call cdr3_length cdr3_nt cdr3_aa
- - TRBJ1-2 TRBV6-5 12 TGTGCCAGCAGTTACGGCAACTATGGCTACACCTTC CASSYGNYGYTF
- - TRBJ2-2 TRBV5-4 16 TGTGCCAGCAGCTCCCCACAGGGCTCGGACACCGGGGAGCTGTTTTTT CASSSPQGSDTGELFF
once - TRBJ2-2 TRBV28 15 TGTGCCAGCAGTCCCGCGGGAACGAACACCGGGGAGCTGTTTTTT CASSPAGTNTGELFF
- TRBD2 TRBJ2-5 TRBV2 16 TGTGCCAGCAGATGGACTAGCGGTGTCCCTATAGAGACCCAGTACTTC CASRWTSGVPIETQYF
- TRBD1 TRBJ2-7 TRBV27 16 TGTGCCAGCAGTTTAGTTTTCGGGACAGGGTCCTACGAGCAGTACTTC CASSLVFGTGSYEQYF
- - TRBJ2-3 TRBV27 18 TGTGCCAGCAGTTACCCCTCCCGGGGACTCCACGGAACAGATACGCAGTATTTT CASSYPSRGLHGTDTQYF
- - TRBJ1-4 TRBV7-9 15 TGTGCCAGCAGCTTAGCCAGGGAGGCTAATGAAAAACTGTTTTTT CASSLAREANEKLFF
- TRBD1 TRBJ1-2 TRBV2 15 TGTGCCAGCAGTACGACAGGGGGCAATCCCTATGGCTACACCTTC CASSTTGGNPYGYTF
once - TRBJ2-7 TRBV7-9 14 TGTGCCAGCAGCTTAGGGCTTCCTGACTACGAGCAGTACTTC CASSLGLPDYEQYF
- TRBD2 TRBJ2-3 TRBV6-5 15 TGTGCCAGCATCCAAGCGGGGGACCCCACAGATACGCAGTATTTT CASIQAGDPTDTQYF
- TRBD1 TRBJ2-7 TRBV6-1 16 TGTGCCAGCAGTGAAGCGGGGACAGGTGTATCCTACGAGCAGTACTTC CASSEAGTGVSYEQYF
- TRBD1 TRBJ1-2 TRBV14 15 TGTGCCAGCAGCCAACTACCGGGACAGGGATCTGGCTACACCTTC CASSQLPGQGSGYTF
- - TRBJ1-4 TRBV3-1/TRBV3-2 14 TGTGCCAGCAGCCAAGCCAGGGGATGGGAAAAACTGTTTTTT CASSQARGWEKLFF
- TRBD1 TRBJ2-1 TRBV7-4 14 TGTGCCAGCAGCCGGGACAGAAACTACAATGAGCAGTTCTTC CASSRDRNYNEQFF
- - TRBJ1-6 TRBV7-9 17 TGTGCCAGCCGAGAAACAGGTTTAACATCCGATAATTCACCCCTCCACTTT CASRETGLTSDNSPLHF
- - TRBJ2-3 TRBV6-6 15 TGTGCCAGCAGTTACTTAGTCCCCAGCACAGATACGCAGTATTTT CASSYLVPSTDTQYF
- TRBD1 TRBJ1-1 TRBV30 13 TGTGCCTGGGATCAGGGGGCGTCTTCTGAAGCTTTCTTT CAWDQGASSEAFF
- - TRBJ2-7 TRBV5-4 16 TGTGCCAGCAGCTTTGTACCGGGACTTCCATCCTACGAGCAGTACTTC CASSFVPGLPSYEQYF
- - TRBJ2-3 TRBV24-1 16 TGTGCCACCAGTGATTCTACGGGACAATCCCCCCATACGCAGTATTTT CATSDSTGQSPHTQYF
- - TRBJ2-2 TRBV5-1 15 TGCGCCAGCAGGTCCGCGGGATTGTTTCCGGGGGAGCTGTTTTTT CASRSAGLFPGELFF
- - TRBJ1-1 TRBV5-1 13 TGCGCCAGCAGCTTGGATATGAACACTGAAGCTTTCTTT CASSLDMNTEAFF
- TRBD2 TRBJ2-1 TRBV6-6 15 TGTGCCAGCAGCTTAGCGGGGGGGCCCTCTAATGAGCAGTTCTTC CASSLAGGPSNEQFF
- TRBD2 TRBJ2-2 TRBV6-5 13 TGTGCCAGCACCCCTAGCGGGAAAGGGGAGCTGTTTTTT CASTPSGKGELFF
- TRBD1 TRBJ1-1 TRBV5-4 15 TGTGCCAGCAGCCCCCCGGACAGGTTTCGGACTGAAGCTTTCTTT CASSPPDRFRTEAFF
- TRBD1 TRBJ1-1 TRBV11-2 15 TGTGCCGGCAGCTCTTCCACAGGGGGGGGCACTGAAGCTTTCTTT CAGSSSTGGGTEAFF